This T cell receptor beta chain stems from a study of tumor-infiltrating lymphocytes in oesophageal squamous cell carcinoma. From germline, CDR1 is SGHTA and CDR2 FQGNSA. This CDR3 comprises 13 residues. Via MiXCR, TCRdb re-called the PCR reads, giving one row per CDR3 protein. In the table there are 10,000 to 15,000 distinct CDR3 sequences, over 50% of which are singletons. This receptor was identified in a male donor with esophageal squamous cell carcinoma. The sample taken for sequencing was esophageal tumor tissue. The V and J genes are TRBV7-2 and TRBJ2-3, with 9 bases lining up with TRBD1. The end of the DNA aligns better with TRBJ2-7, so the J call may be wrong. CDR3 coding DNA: TGTGCCAGCAGCCGGGACAGGGTCAATGAGCAGTACTTC. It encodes CASSRDRVNEQYF.